This T cell receptor beta chain was retrieved from a study of T cell repertoires in cytomegalovirus infection. Study in general: CMV infection together with matching HLA type was indicated by public TCR beta signatures. Findings and caveats of the study: Predominance within the ex vivo response was attributable to HLA-C-restricted CMV-specific TCR beta clonotypes.

With 5 bases clipped from V and 4 bases from J, the junction kept 5 bases outside the gene matches. The CDR3 runs 16 residues. The germline CDR1 and CDR2 sequences are LNHDA and SQIVND (reference sequence). This clonotype was seen more than once but under ten times. The target antigen is unknown. A single record per CDR3 protein comes from TCRdb applying MiXCR to the reads. The sample lists 400,000 to 550,000 distinct CDR3 sequences; about 10% were seen once. This chain uses TRBV19 with TRBJ1-6; 10 bases are a match to TRBD1. The sample taken for sequencing was PBMCs. The clonotype originates from a human donor in good health (CMV status not recorded). Some clones in this sample may be carry-over from other donors' samples. Here the CDR3 DNA reads TGTGCCAGTAGTGTACAGGGACAGGGGTATAATTCACCCCTCCACTTT. Amino acids: CASSVQGQGYNSPLHF. The variable domain in full, with the rest retrieved from reference TRBV19 and TRBJ1-6, is DGGITQSPKYLFRKEGQNVTLSCEQNLNHDAMYWYRQDPGQGLRLIYYSQIVNDFQKGDIAEGYSVSREKKESFPLTVTSAQKNPTAFYLCASSVQGQGYNSPLHFGNGTRLTVT.